This T cell receptor beta chain was recovered during a study of T cell changes during pregnancy in multiple sclerosis. The V gene end was trimmed by 2 bases and the J gene end by 0 bases; junction bases not matched to a gene: 7. The CDR3 sequence is 17 residues long. Germline V gene data show CDR1 as SGHTA and CDR2 as FQGNSA. The data were produced by immunoSEQ multiplex PCR, yet TCRdb's version contains in-frame clones alone and is incomplete. Here the sample spans tens of thousands of clones, about 85% being singletons. The source material was peripheral blood, sampled before pregnancy. The chain carries TRBV7-2 and TRBJ2-4; 7 bases are shared with TRBD2. The TCR comes from a female donor with multiple sclerosis, enrolled in a pregnancy study. The CDR3 spells CASSLSGRELAKNIQYF. DNA of the CDR3: TGTGCCAGCAGCTTATCCGGGCGGGAGTTAGCCAAAAACATTCAGTACTTC.